Below are 18 T cell receptor beta chains sequenced from a single sample in a study of blood T cell repertoires in COVID-19. Assay: immunoSEQ multiplex PCR; the TCRdb copy retains only in-frame clones and omits some. Of about 200,000 clones in the sample, around 90% were seen once. Sequenced sample: peripheral blood. Receptor source: a man aged 55-75 years who had recovered from COVID-19.

The chain recombines TRBV18 with TRBJ1-2, with no clear D. The CDR3 has 13 residues. CDR1 KGHSH and CDR2 LQKENI come from the germline V gene. Trimming took off 5 bases at V and 2 bases at J, with 9 bases between the two ends. Written as DNA, the CDR3 is TGTGCCAGCTCAGAGTCACTGAACTATGGCTACACCTTC. Protein: CASSESLNYGYTF.

The CDR3 DNA sequence: TGTGCCAGCAGTTACGTTGGCAAATATAGCAATCAGCCCCAGCATTTT. It encodes CASSYVGKYSNQPQHF. The chain has TRBV6-7 and TRBJ1-5; no firm D call. TRBV6-7 is marked as an open reading frame, function uncertain. V lost 2 bases and J 0 bases, leaving 11 bases between the germline ends. This CDR3 comprises 16 residues.

The chain couples TRBV7-8 to TRBJ1-1; 7 bases are shared with TRBD1. CDR1 SGHVS and CDR2 FQNEAQ come from the germline V gene. Trimming at V came to 1 base and at J to 5 bases, leaving 10 bases not matched to a gene. This CDR3 has 16 amino acids. CDR3 nucleotides: TGTGCCAGCAGCTTAGGGTTCCGACAGGGAAGAACTGAAGCTTTCTTT. The encoded protein is CASSLGFRQGRTEAFF.

This sequence joins TRBV7-8 and TRBJ1-4; 9 bases map to TRBD1. Germline trimming cut 5 bases from V and 4 bases from J; bases unmatched to any gene: 5. Germline V gene lookup returns CDR1 SGHVS and CDR2 FQNEAQ. The CDR3 is made up of 15 amino acids. CDR3 sequence (DNA): TGTGCCAGCAGCCCCCGGACAGGGGTTAATGAAAAACTGTTTTTT. Its translation: CASSPRTGVNEKLFF.

This chain uses TRBV6-2 or TRBV6-3 with TRBJ2-3; the match to TRBD1 covers 12 bases. The length of the CDR3 is 15 residues. Germline V gene lookup returns CDR1 MNHEY and CDR2 SVGEGT. V lost 5 bases to trimming and J lost 5 bases; unmatched junction nucleotides: 5. The CDR3: CASSPGQGAIDTQYF. The CDR3 region has the DNA TGTGCCAGCAGTCCGGGACAGGGGGCTATAGATACGCAGTATTTT.

This rearrangement joins TRBV27 to TRBJ2-7, with 9 bases lining up with TRBD1. The CDR3 consists of 15 residues. V shed 5 bases, J shed 2 bases, and the junction held 7 bases outside the gene matches. Germline lookup yields CDR1 MNHEY and CDR2 SMNVEV (reference sequence). The CDR3 sequence: CASSPGTGQAYEQYF. CDR3 DNA sequence: TGTGCCAGCAGTCCCGGGACAGGGCAGGCCTACGAGCAGTACTTC.

The rearrangement links TRBV5-1 to TRBJ2-2, with TRBD2 as a possible D gene (6 bases). V shed 3 bases and J shed 5 bases, with 17 bases lying between them. The CDR3 spans 16 residues. CDR1 is SGHRS and CDR2 is YFSETQ in the germline V gene. DNA for the CDR3: TGCGCCAGCAGCTCCCCGGGACTCAGAACGACCGGGGAGCTGTTTTTT. Protein sequence: CASSSPGLRTTGELFF.

The gene calls are TRBV3-1 (or the pseudogene TRBV3-2) and TRBJ2-5; D uncertain. The CDR3 is made up of 13 amino acids. The V gene lost 3 bases and the J gene lost 5 bases, with 10 bases spanning the gap. CDR1 is LGHDT, CDR2 YNNKEL, per germline (reference sequence). CDR3 DNA sequence: TGTGCCAGCAGCCACGAGGCTTGGGAGACCCAGTACTTC. Translation gives CASSHEAWETQYF.

The count of this clone is one. A read error may produce the germline difference seen at one junction end. In the same sample, other DNA sequences code for this CDR3. V is TRBV28 and J is TRBJ2-7; 10 bases align to TRBD2. The CDR3 extends over 13 amino acids. CDR1 is MDHEN, CDR2 SYDVKM, per germline. The CDR3 DNA sequence: TGTGCCAGTCAAGCGGGAGGGCCGAACGAGCAGTACTTT. This gives the protein CASQAGGPNEQYF.

The chain links TRBV7-3 to TRBJ2-1; tentative D call: TRBD1 (5 bases). Germline CDR1 SGHTA, CDR2 FQGTGA. CDR3 length equals 14 residues. Deletions cut 5 bases from V and 8 bases from J, with 16 bases between. CDR3 in amino acids: CASSRNGPRDEQFF. Here the CDR3 DNA reads TGTGCCAGCAGCCGTAACGGCCCCAGGGATGAGCAGTTCTTC.

V is TRBV15 and J is TRBJ2-7; D perhaps matches TRBD1 (6 bases). Germline V gene lookup returns CDR1 LNHNV and CDR2 YYDKDF (reference sequence). The CDR3 consists of 17 residues. Trimming left V 0 bases short and J 7 bases short, with 22 bases between. CDR3 nucleotides: TGTGCCACCAGCAGAGATCCGGCCGGGACAAAGTTGAGGGAGCAGTACTTC. The encoded protein is CATSRDPAGTKLREQYF.

V usage is TRBV9 and J usage is TRBJ2-5; a weak D match, TRBD2 (7 bases). Per the germline V gene, CDR1 is SGDLS and CDR2 is YYNGEE. V dropped 4 bases and J dropped 0 bases, with 13 bases sitting between them. This CDR3 has 15 amino acids. CDR3 nucleotides: TGTGCCAGCAGCTCACGGGGGGCGTACCAAGAGACCCAGTACTTC. It translates to CASSSRGAYQETQYF. Filled out from reference TRBV9 and TRBJ2-5, the complete variable domain reads DSGVTQTPKHLITATGQRVTLRCSPRSGDLSVYWYQQSLDQGLQFLIQYYNGEERAKGNILERFSAQQFPDLHSELNLSSLELGDSALYFCASSSRGAYQETQYFGPGTRLLVL.

The CDR3 reads CASSGQRGSSSYNEQFF. CDR3 sequence (DNA): TGTGCCAGCAGCGGTCAACGGGGGTCCAGCTCCTACAATGAGCAGTTCTTC. This chain links TRBV7-2 with TRBJ2-1; TRBD2 might be the D (6 bases). CDR1 is SGHTA, CDR2 FQGNSA, per germline. The CDR3 is 17 residues long. V gave up 5 bases and J gave up 0 bases, with 17 bases separating them.

The chain uses TRBV2 and TRBJ1-1; D unclear. The germline V and J ends were trimmed by 7 bases and 0 bases, with 9 bases remaining between them. CDR3 length equals 13 residues. CDR1 is SNHLY and CDR2 is FYNNEI in the germline V gene. CDR3 DNA sequence: TGTGCCAGCATGGGAGAGATGAACACTGAAGCTTTCTTT. It specifies CASMGEMNTEAFF.

This rearrangement joins TRBV11-2 to TRBJ2-7; the D gene is possibly TRBD2 (6 bases). The V end lost 3 bases, the J end lost 4 bases, and 7 bases lay between the germline ends. CDR3 length equals 12 residues. CDR1 is SGHAT, CDR2 FQNNGV, per germline. CDR3 sequence: CASSFGGYEQYF. CDR3 in DNA: TGTGCCAGCAGCTTTGGGGGGTACGAGCAGTACTTC.

The V and J genes are TRBV27 and TRBJ1-6; D is undetermined. Germline CDR1 is MNHEY and CDR2 is SMNVEV (reference sequence). V was clipped by 2 bases and J by 0 bases, with 11 bases between them. The CDR3 loop spans 17 amino acids. This chain's CDR3 is CASSLGPMSSYNSPLHF. As DNA, the CDR3 is TGTGCCAGCAGTTTAGGGCCTATGAGCTCCTATAATTCACCCCTCCACTTT.

This chain connects TRBV7-6 to TRBJ2-7, with D hard to call. CDR1 and CDR2 (germline): SGHVS, FNYEAQ. V lost 1 base and J 0 bases, leaving 10 bases between the germline ends. The CDR3 is 15 residues long. CDR3 protein: CASSLGTYSSYEQYF. For the CDR3, the DNA is TGTGCCAGCAGCTTAGGTACTTACTCCTCCTACGAGCAGTACTTC.

The J gene is TRBJ2-3, the V gene TRBV7-9; no clear D. There are 15 residues in the CDR3. Germline lookup yields CDR1 SEHNR and CDR2 FQNEAQ (reference sequence). V was cut by 0 bases and J by 1 base, with 8 bases left in between. The CDR3 region has the DNA TGTGCCAGCAGCTTAGCGTCGCGGCGCACAGATACGCAGTATTTT. Translating gives CASSLASRRTDTQYF.